This TCR beta chain is from a study of monozygotic twins with inflammatory bowel disease. Study results and caveats: Other individuals had fewer clonotypes in common with IBD patients than with healthy twins, especially with disease activity. Repertoire similarity did not separate concordant from discordant twins, possibly from limited power.

Total RNA input per TCR library was around 3,500 ng. TCRdb re-called the 5' RACE reads; one entry per CDR3 protein, DNA not given. This sample's table reports roughly 300,000 distinct CDR3 sequences. In the case of this clonotype: Its antigen is undetermined.

Germline CDR1 is LGHNA and CDR2 is YSLEER. The CDR3 length is 13 residues. Investigators extracted total RNA from whole blood and did not sort T cells. The TCR originated in a human donor with ulcerative colitis or Crohn's disease, or a healthy co-twin of an affected twin (not recorded which). The J gene is TRBJ1-2, the V gene TRBV4-3. The material sequenced was blood. CDR3 residues: CASSQEGPYGYTF.